These T cell receptor beta chains were read from a single sample in a study of technical replicates of blood from a few donors. The method was immunoSEQ multiplex PCR; TCRdb's version includes in-frame clones alone and lacks a portion of them. The table has about 79,000 clones, 94% seen once. Sequenced: T cells isolated from PBMCs. Receptors originate from a human donor in good health. CDR3s include the opening cysteine and the closing phenylalanine or tryptophan. Fields, in order: clone size, J gene, D gene, V gene, CDR3 DNA, CDR3 protein. A D gene is named only where the DNA matches it firmly. For some rows the clone size is stated as once, few or many, or as a class when expanded; others skip it.

>NA|TRBJ2-2|NA|TRBV14
TGTGCCAGCAGCCAAGATCGGGAACGGGTCGGGGAGCTGTTTTTT
CASSQDRERVGELFF
>NA|TRBJ2-7|NA|TRBV7-6
TGTGCCAGCAGCTTAGTCGTTACGGGATACGAGCAGTACTTC
CASSLVVTGYEQYF
>once|TRBJ2-7|TRBD2|TRBV4-1
TGCGCCAGCAGCCAAGAGGGACTAGCGGGACACGAGCAGTACTTC
CASSQEGLAGHEQYF
>NA|TRBJ2-3|NA|TRBV28
TGTGCCAGCGAGGCGGGCGGGAAATACACAGATACGCAGTATTTT
CASEAGGKYTDTQYF
>NA|TRBJ1-2|TRBD1|TRBV5-4
TGTGCCAGCAGCGACCAGGGACAGGGCTTCCCCCTAAACTATGGCTACACCTTC
CASSDQGQGFPLNYGYTF
>NA|TRBJ2-7|TRBD1|TRBV13
TGTGCCAGCAGCTTAGAAGACAGGGCCTACACCTACGAGCAGTACTTC
CASSLEDRAYTYEQYF
>NA|TRBJ1-1|TRBD1|TRBV7-9
TGTGCCAGCAGCTCAGAAAACGACAGGGGAGTCACTGAAGCTTTCTTT
CASSSENDRGVTEAFF
>NA|TRBJ2-2|TRBD2|TRBV7-9
TGTGCCAGCAGCTTGACGACTGGGCTAGCGGGAGCTTTTCGCGGGGAGCTGTTTTTT
CASSLTTGLAGAFRGELFF
>NA|TRBJ2-3|TRBD2|TRBV7-2
TGTGCCAGCAGCTTTTGGGGACTAGCACCAGATACGCAGTATTTT
CASSFWGLAPDTQYF
>NA|TRBJ2-7|TRBD1|TRBV28
TGTGCCAGCACCGGGACAGGGGACGAGCAGTACTTC
CASTGTGDEQYF
>once|TRBJ2-2|NA|TRBV7-9
TGTGCCAGCAGCTTAGGGGGGCAGATAACCGGGGAGCTGTTTTTT
CASSLGGQITGELFF
>NA|TRBJ2-4|NA|TRBV15
TGTGCCACCAGCAGAGATCCTAAAAACATTCAGTACTTC
CATSRDPKNIQYF
>NA|TRBJ1-2|NA|TRBV27
TGTGCCAGCAGACGGACAGACTATGGCTACACCTTC
CASRRTDYGYTF
>NA|TRBJ2-7|NA|TRBV10-2
TGCGCCAGCAGTGCTTCCGGGTACGAGCAGTACTTC
CASSASGYEQYF
>NA|TRBJ1-4|NA|TRBV4-1
TGCGCCAGCAGCCAAGGACTCGTGGCAACTAATGAAAAACTGTTTTTT
CASSQGLVATNEKLFF
>NA|TRBJ1-4|NA|TRBV6-1
TGTGCCAGCAGTGAGAGGTTGAATGAAAAACTGTTTTTT
CASSERLNEKLFF
>NA|TRBJ2-7|TRBD1|TRBV5-1
TGCGCCAGCAGCTTGGGGACAGGGTTACACGAGCAGTACTTC
CASSLGTGLHEQYF
>NA|TRBJ1-2|NA|TRBV14
TGTGCCAGCAGCGAAAACAGGGCTGGCTACACCTTC
CASSENRAGYTF
>NA|TRBJ1-1|TRBD1|TRBV7-8
TGTGCCAGCAGCTTGGCGGGACAGGGTGAAGCTTTCTTT
CASSLAGQGEAFF
>NA|TRBJ2-3|NA|TRBV4-1
TGCGCCAGCAGCCACCGGTTAGTATTCACAGATACGCAGTATTTT
CASSHRLVFTDTQYF
>NA|TRBJ2-3|TRBD2|TRBV5-4
TGTGCCAGCAGCTTAGGACTAGCGGGCCACACAGATACGCAGTATTTT
CASSLGLAGHTDTQYF
>NA|TRBJ1-4|NA|TRBV5-1
TGCGCCAGCAGCCTAGGTAGTACTAATGAAAAACTGTTTTTT
CASSLGSTNEKLFF
>NA|TRBJ1-1|TRBD1|TRBV7-2
TGTGCCAGCAGCCCCGGACAGGGAAAGCCGCGAAACACTGAAGCTTTCTTT
CASSPGQGKPRNTEAFF
>NA|TRBJ1-2|TRBD1|TRBV14
TGTGCCAGCAGCCAAGTTGCACAGGGGGCTGCCTATGGCTACACCTTC
CASSQVAQGAAYGYTF
>NA|TRBJ2-3|TRBD2|TRBV6-5
TGTGCCAGCAGAAGCGGGGACACAGATACGCAGTATTTT
CASRSGDTDTQYF
>NA|TRBJ1-4|TRBD1|TRBV5-1
TGCGCCAGCAGCCAGTGGGACAGCCAGAATGAAAAACTGTTTTTT
CASSQWDSQNEKLFF
>NA|TRBJ1-1|NA|TRBV9
TGTGCCAGCAGCGTAGCTGGGGGGGAGGACACTGAAGCTTTCTTT
CASSVAGGEDTEAFF
>NA|TRBJ2-1|NA|TRBV10-3
TGTGCCATCACGGGCTCCTACAATGAGCAGTTCTTC
CAITGSYNEQFF
>NA|TRBJ2-7|TRBD1|TRBV7-8
TGTGCCAGCAGCTCCTGGGACAGTGCCTACGAGCAGTACTTC
CASSSWDSAYEQYF
>few|TRBJ1-1|NA|TRBV6-5
TGTGCCAGCAGTTTGAGGCCGGATACTGAAGCTTTCTTT
CASSLRPDTEAFF
>NA|TRBJ2-5|TRBD1|TRBV28
TGTGCCAGCAGTCCCGGGACAGACCAAGAGACCCAGTACTTC
CASSPGTDQETQYF
>NA|TRBJ2-3|TRBD2|TRBV30
TGTGCCTGCCCCCGGGAAGCGGGGGTAGGAGATACGCAGTATTTT
CACPREAGVGDTQYF
>NA|TRBJ2-7|NA|TRBV5-8
TGTGCCAGCAGCGGGACTCCCTTTAACAACGAGCAGTACTTC
CASSGTPFNNEQYF
>NA|TRBJ1-4|NA|TRBV18
TGTGCCAGCTCACCGGGAGCAACTAATGAAAAACTGTTTTTT
CASSPGATNEKLFF
>NA|TRBJ2-7|NA|TRBV6-1
TGTGCCAGCAGTGTCGGCCAGGTCGTCGAGCAGTACTTC
CASSVGQVVEQYF
>NA|TRBJ1-1|NA|TRBV12-2
TGTGCAAGTCGCCAACAGGACAGGAGCCTTACTGAAGCTTTCTTT
CASRQQDRSLTEAFF
>NA|TRBJ2-2|NA|TRBV2
TGTGCCAGCAGTGAGGGCAGACCCGGGGAGCTGTTTTTT
CASSEGRPGELFF
>NA|TRBJ2-7|NA|TRBV2
TGTGCCAGCAGTGTTACTAGTGGTTACGAGCAGTACTTC
CASSVTSGYEQYF
>NA|TRBJ2-7|TRBD2|TRBV10-2
TGCGCCAGCAGTGAGGATGTGTGGCCCGGGACTAGCGAGCAGTACTTC
CASSEDVWPGTSEQYF
>few|TRBJ2-5|TRBD2|TRBV28
TGTGCCAGCAGTTTCCCAACCCTTCATAGCGGGGGGCAAGAGACCCAGTACTTC
CASSFPTLHSGGQETQYF
>NA|TRBJ1-2|TRBD1|TRBV4-2
TGTGCCAGCAGCCAAGAACGACAGGGGCCTTATGGCTACACCTTC
CASSQERQGPYGYTF
>NA|TRBJ2-3|NA|TRBV4-1
TGCGCCAGCAGCACAAGAATTAGACAGGGCACAGATACGCAGTATTTT
CASSTRIRQGTDTQYF
>NA|TRBJ2-1|NA|TRBV4-1
TGCGCCAGCAGCCAAGATAGGAGTAGCTCCTACAATGAGCAGTTCTTC
CASSQDRSSSYNEQFF
>once|TRBJ1-6|NA|TRBV28
TGTGCCAGCAGTTTTGGGCCAGGGTTGGGAATGGGGTCACCCCTCCACTTT
CASSFGPGLGMGSPLHF
>NA|TRBJ1-5|NA|TRBV4-1
TGCGCCAGCAGCCAAGGTTTTGCAGGGCTTGGCAATCAGCCCCAGCATTTT
CASSQGFAGLGNQPQHF
>NA|TRBJ2-2|TRBD2|TRBV7-9
TGTGCCAGCAGCGCCAATAAGCCAGGGAGGGTTCACGGGGAGCTGTTTTTT
CASSANKPGRVHGELFF
>few|TRBJ1-5|TRBD1|TRBV19
TGTGCCAGCAAAAGGGGGCTCGGTCAGCCCCAGCATTTT
CASKRGLGQPQHF
>NA|TRBJ1-1|NA|TRBV19
TGTGCCAGTAGTATCCAGGAGAACACTGAAGCTTTCTTT
CASSIQENTEAFF
>NA|TRBJ1-2|TRBD1|TRBV27
TGTGCCAGCAGTAGACAGGGGGCTATTAACTATGGCTACACCTTC
CASSRQGAINYGYTF
>NA|TRBJ2-5|NA|TRBV18
TGTGCCAGCTCACCCAACCAAGAGACCCAGTACTTC
CASSPNQETQYF
>NA|TRBJ1-5|NA|TRBV6-1
TGTGCCAGCAGTGAATTTTTTGCGGAAAATCAGCCCCAGCATTTT
CASSEFFAENQPQHF
>NA|TRBJ2-6|NA|TRBV25-1
TGTGCCAGCAGTGAATCCTTGACACTTGTTGACAACGTCCTGACTTTC
CASSESLTLVDNVLTF
>NA|TRBJ1-1|TRBD1|TRBV7-3
TGTGCCAGCAGCCGCTCCGGGGGACAGCACACCACTGAAGCTTTCTTT
CASSRSGGQHTTEAFF
>NA|TRBJ2-7|TRBD1|TRBV7-8
TGTGCCAGCAGCTCGGACAGGGGCGACGAGCAGTACTTC
CASSSDRGDEQYF
>NA|TRBJ2-1|NA|TRBV4-1
TGCGCCAGCAGCCAAACAGGACACCCTTTCTACAATGAGCAGTTCTTC
CASSQTGHPFYNEQFF
>NA|TRBJ2-3|NA|TRBV21-1
TGTGCCAGCACCAATGTCCCTAAGGGGCCCACGCAGTATTTT
CASTNVPKGPTQYF
>NA|TRBJ1-4|NA|TRBV11-3
TGTGCCAGCAGCTTACACTCTTCCACCGCGGGTGAAAAACTGTTTTTT
CASSLHSSTAGEKLFF
>NA|TRBJ2-1|TRBD2|TRBV7-9
TGTGCCAGCAGCCCTAAAGCTAGCGGGGGGCTCCGCTCCTACAATGAGCAGTTCTTC
CASSPKASGGLRSYNEQFF